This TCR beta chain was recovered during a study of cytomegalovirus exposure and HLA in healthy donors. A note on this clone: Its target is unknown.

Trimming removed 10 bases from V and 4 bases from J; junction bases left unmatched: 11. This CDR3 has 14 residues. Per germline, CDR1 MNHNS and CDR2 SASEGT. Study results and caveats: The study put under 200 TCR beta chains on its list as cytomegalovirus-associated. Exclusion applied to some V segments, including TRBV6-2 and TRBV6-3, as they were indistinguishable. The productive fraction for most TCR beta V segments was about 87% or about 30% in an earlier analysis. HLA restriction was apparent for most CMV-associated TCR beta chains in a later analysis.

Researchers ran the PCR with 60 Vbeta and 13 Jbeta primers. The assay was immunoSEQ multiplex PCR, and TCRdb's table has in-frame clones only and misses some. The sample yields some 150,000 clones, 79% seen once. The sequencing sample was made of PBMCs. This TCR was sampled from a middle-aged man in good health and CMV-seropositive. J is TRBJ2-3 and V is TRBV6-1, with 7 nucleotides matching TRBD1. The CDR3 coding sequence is TGTGCCAACCGCCGGGACAGTGGTGCAGATACGCAGTATTTT. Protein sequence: CANRRDSGADTQYF.